The 29 T cell receptor beta chains listed next were all sequenced from one sample in a study of long-term antiretroviral therapy in people with HIV. Sequencing relied on immunoSEQ assay v3.0, run at survey level. Some clones are missing from TCRdb's copy, which holds only in-frame ones; the method was immunoSEQ multiplex PCR. The data hold more than 25,000 clones, with about nine tenths observed a single time. Sequenced here: unsorted PBMCs, sampled 3.1 years after starting antiretroviral therapy. These receptors were taken from a man younger than 35 with HIV.

The V and J genes are TRBV4-2 and TRBJ1-4, with D hard to call. The germline V gene encodes CDR1 LGHNA and CDR2 YNFKEQ. V lost 1 base and J lost 6, with 21 bases in between. The CDR3 has 18 residues. CDR3 protein: CASSQVSNTVAIDEKLFF. CDR3 bases: TGTGCCAGCAGCCAAGTGAGTAATACCGTGGCAATCGATGAAAAACTGTTTTTT.

This chain uses TRBV5-8 with TRBJ1-6; no reliable D call. CDR1 is SGHTS and CDR2 is YDEGEE in the germline V gene. The CDR3 is 16 residues long. V dropped 4 bases and J dropped 0 bases, with 11 bases sitting between them. The CDR3 bases are TGTGCCAGCAGCCCCTTTGTCGGCTCCTATAATTCACCCCTCCACTTT. Translation: CASSPFVGSYNSPLHF.

This chain uses TRBV7-2 with TRBJ2-5; TRBD2 aligns across 7 bases. The CDR3 runs 14 residues. Losses at the gene ends were 5 bases for V and 10 bases for J; bases not matched to a gene: 13. Germline V gene sequence: CDR1 SGHTA, CDR2 FQGNSA. The CDR3 sequence is CASSASLAGRDQYF. The CDR3 DNA reads TGTGCCAGCAGCGCTAGTTTAGCGGGCAGAGACCAGTACTTC. Filled out from reference TRBV7-2 and TRBJ2-5, the complete variable domain reads GAGVSQSPSNKVTEKGKDVELRCDPISGHTALYWYRQSLGQGLEFLIYFQGNSAPDKSGLPSDRFSAERTGGSVSTLTIQRTQQEDSAVYLCASSASLAGRDQYFGPGTRLLVL.

V gene TRBV6-1 combines with J gene TRBJ2-3, with 7 bases that match TRBD2. The CDR3 extends over 16 amino acids. Germline V CDR1 and CDR2: MNHNS, SASEGT. V lost 4 bases to trimming and J lost 4 bases; unmatched junction nucleotides: 11. CDR3: CASSAPGGAGADTQYF. The CDR3 DNA is TGTGCCAGCAGTGCTCCCGGTGGGGCGGGGGCAGATACGCAGTATTTT.

The chain employs TRBV19 and TRBJ1-2; 10 bases map to TRBD1. Losses at the gene ends were 6 bases for V and 8 bases for J; bases not matched to a gene: 6. CDR3 length: 13 amino acids. Germline V gives CDR1 LNHDA, CDR2 SQIVND (reference sequence). The CDR3, as DNA: TGTGCCAGTAGGCGACAGGGGGCAGAGGGCTACACCTTC. Amino acid sequence: CASRRQGAEGYTF.

The J gene is TRBJ2-7, the V gene TRBV7-2; D is perhaps TRBD2 (6 bases). Looked up from germline, CDR1 is SGHTA and CDR2 is FQGNSA. V lost 5 bases to trimming and J lost 5 bases, with 10 bases between them. The length of the CDR3 is 12 residues. Here the CDR3 DNA reads TGTGCCAGCAGCCCCCAGCGGGACGAGCAGTACTTC. It is translated as CASSPQRDEQYF.

The gene calls are TRBV11-2 and TRBJ2-7, with 8 bases identical to TRBD1. Looked up from germline, CDR1 is SGHAT and CDR2 is FQNNGV. After removal of 5 bases from V and 4 bases from J, the junction contained 13 bases not matched to a gene. The CDR3 is made up of 16 amino acids. The CDR3 loop is CASSKELTGAYYEQYF. The CDR3 DNA is TGTGCCAGCAGCAAGGAACTGACAGGGGCTTATTACGAGCAGTACTTC.

The J gene is TRBJ1-1, the V gene TRBV11-2; 9 bases align to TRBD1. The CDR3 has 13 residues. V lost 4 bases, J lost 11 bases, and 8 bases stayed unmatched. CDR1 is SGHAT, CDR2 FQNNGV, per germline. CDR3: CASSSNRGRGAFF. In DNA form, the CDR3 reads TGTGCCAGCAGCTCTAACAGGGGGCGCGGTGCTTTCTTT.

In DNA form, the CDR3 reads TGTGCCAGCAGCAACCTCTTCAATGAGCAGTTCTTC. It encodes CASSNLFNEQFF. The J gene is TRBJ2-1, the V gene TRBV7-2, with D unresolved. This CDR3 contains 12 residues. Germline assignment: CDR1 SGHTA and CDR2 FQGNSA. V was clipped by 5 bases and J by 6 bases, with 8 bases between them. The full variable domain, its missing parts supplied by reference TRBV7-2 and TRBJ2-1, is GAGVSQSPSNKVTEKGKDVELRCDPISGHTALYWYRQSLGQGLEFLIYFQGNSAPDKSGLPSDRFSAERTGGSVSTLTIQRTQQEDSAVYLCASSNLFNEQFFGPGTRLTVL.

The chain links TRBV6-6 to TRBJ2-7, with 7 bases lining up with TRBD1. Germline trimming cut 5 bases from V and 3 bases from J; bases unmatched to any gene: 4. The CDR3 consists of 13 residues. The germline V gene has CDR1 MNHNY and CDR2 SVGAGI (reference sequence). CDR3 bases: TGTGCCAGCAGTCGAAGACAGGGCTACGAGCAGTACTTC. Translated, it gives CASSRRQGYEQYF.

The V call is TRBV19, the J call TRBJ2-1, with 7 nucleotides matching TRBD1. J was trimmed by 0 bases and V by 6 bases; bases with no gene match: 5. The germline CDR1 and CDR2 sequences are LNHDA and SQIVND (reference sequence). The CDR3 covers 15 residues. The CDR3, as DNA: TGTGCCAGTAGACCGACAGGGAGCTCCTACAATGAGCAGTTCTTC. Its protein product is CASRPTGSSYNEQFF.

A remark on this clone: One junction end disagrees with the germline gene, perhaps due to a read error. V and J are TRBV11-2 and TRBJ1-1, with TRBD1 matching over 11 bases. The CDR3 totals 13 residues. Per germline, CDR1 SGHAT and CDR2 FQNNGV. The CDR3 sequence: CASSFGPGQGVIF. The CDR3 bases are TGTGCCAGCAGCTTTGGTCCGGGACAGGGGGTGATTTTT.

The genes are TRBV6-5 and TRBJ1-1; D remains ambiguous. The germline V gene has CDR1 MNHEY and CDR2 SVGAGI. With 2 bases removed from V and 0 bases from J, the gap between germline ends came to 13 bases. The CDR3 consists of 16 residues. This CDR3 is CASSYVTPEMNTEAFF. In DNA form, the CDR3 reads TGTGCCAGCAGTTACGTCACTCCCGAAATGAACACTGAAGCTTTCTTT.

CDR3 coding DNA: TGTGCCAGCAGTATCCAGGGGGCAGACCTCCTTTCCTCTGGAAACACCATATATTTT. Translated: CASSIQGADLLSSGNTIYF. The chain carries TRBV7-2 and TRBJ1-3; 8 bases match TRBD1. The CDR3 is made up of 19 amino acids. Germline V lookup: CDR1 SGHTA, CDR2 FQGNSA. Unmatched junction bases numbered 16, after V lost 6 bases and J lost 0 bases.

V and J are TRBV9 and TRBJ2-3, with D unclear. With 0 bases removed from V and 2 bases from J, the gap between germline ends came to 1 base. This CDR3 is built from 12 residues. Germline values: CDR1 SGDLS, CDR2 YYNGEE. The CDR3 nucleotides read TGTGCCAGCAGCGTAGACACAGATACGCAGTATTTT. Translated: CASSVDTDTQYF.

This chain connects TRBV29-1 to TRBJ2-3; D may be TRBD1 (6 bases). The V end was cut by 7 bases, the J end by 2 bases, with 13 bases between. The V gene's germline CDR1 is SQVTM and CDR2 ANQGSEA. This CDR3 has 13 amino acids. CDR3 residues: CSADRLLTDTQYF. DNA for the CDR3: TGCAGCGCCGACAGGCTCCTCACAGATACGCAGTATTTT.

The table lists this clone with a few counts. The rearrangement joins TRBV18 to TRBJ1-5; D remains ambiguous. The V gene lost 2 bases and the J gene lost 7 bases, with 12 bases spanning the gap. CDR3 length equals 14 residues. Germline-derived CDR1 and CDR2 are KGHSH and LQKENI. CDR3 in amino acids: CASSPGVWEQPQHF. In DNA, the CDR3 is TGTGCCAGCTCACCAGGGGTATGGGAACAGCCCCAGCATTTT.

The chain links TRBV7-9 to TRBJ1-6, with D maybe TRBD1 (5 bases). V gave up 5 bases and J gave up 3 bases, with 8 bases separating them. Germline CDR1 SEHNR, CDR2 FQNEAQ (reference sequence). This CDR3 has 14 amino acids. The CDR3 protein is CASSARDYNSPLHF. The DNA of the CDR3 is TGTGCCAGCAGCGCCAGGGACTATAATTCACCCCTCCACTTT.

The chain employs TRBV18 and TRBJ1-1; D uncertain. CDR1 KGHSH and CDR2 LQKENI come from the germline V gene. Trimming removed 6 bases from V and 12 bases from J, with 14 bases in between. The CDR3 is 11 amino acids. The CDR3 is CASSTDVVPFF. CDR3 sequence (DNA): TGTGCCAGCTCCACGGATGTCGTCCCTTTCTTT.

The rearrangement links TRBV7-9 to TRBJ2-4; D not certain. Per germline, CDR1 SEHNR and CDR2 FQNEAQ (reference sequence). The ends were cut back, 5 bases at V and 9 bases at J, with 11 bases in the middle. There are 12 residues in the CDR3. CDR3 loop: CASSPRLGIQYF. The CDR3, as DNA: TGTGCCAGCAGCCCTCGGTTGGGCATTCAGTACTTC.

The V gene is TRBV5-4, the J gene TRBJ1-2; TRBD1 agrees at 7 bases. This CDR3 region has 14 residues. V gave up 4 bases and J gave up 2 bases; unmatched junction bases: 5. The germline CDR1 and CDR2 sequences are SGHNT and YYREEE (reference sequence). CDR3 amino acids: CASSGGDRNYGYTF. CDR3 DNA: TGTGCCAGCAGCGGCGGGGACAGAAACTATGGCTACACCTTC.

V is TRBV11-2 and J is TRBJ2-1, with 8 bases identical to TRBD1. The CDR3 loop spans 12 amino acids. Unmatched junction bases numbered 4, after V lost 3 bases and J lost 12 bases. Per the germline V gene, CDR1 is SGHAT and CDR2 is FQNNGV. CDR3 in amino acids: CASSLADRGQFF. The CDR3 DNA sequence: TGTGCCAGCAGCTTGGCAGACAGGGGGCAGTTCTTC.

The chain has TRBV14 and TRBJ2-1, with 8 bases lining up with TRBD2. The CDR3 is 13 residues long. Germline lookup yields CDR1 SGHDN and CDR2 FVKESK. With V trimmed by 4 bases and J by 10 bases, 6 bases remained unmatched. The CDR3 loop is CASSLLSGEEQFF. DNA for the CDR3: TGTGCCAGCAGCCTCCTTAGCGGGGAAGAGCAGTTCTTC.

V gene TRBV5-1 combines with J gene TRBJ1-2; TRBD1 matches at 10 bases. The CDR3 covers 14 residues. Germline V gene data show CDR1 as SGHRS and CDR2 as YFSETQ. With V trimmed by 0 bases and J by 4 bases, 0 bases remained unmatched. This CDR3 reads CASSLGTGGYGYTF. As DNA, the CDR3 is TGCGCCAGCAGCTTGGGGACAGGGGGCTATGGCTACACCTTC.

The genes are TRBV27 and TRBJ2-7, with 7 bases aligning to TRBD1. The CDR3 consists of 16 residues. Germline CDR1 and CDR2: MNHEY and SMNVEV (reference sequence). With V trimmed by 5 bases and J by 3 bases, 13 bases remained unmatched. This CDR3 is CASSTFPGQVFYEQYF. CDR3 coding DNA: TGTGCCAGCAGTACCTTCCCCGGACAGGTGTTCTACGAGCAGTACTTC.

The chain joins TRBV4-1 to TRBJ2-3; weak D call: TRBD2 (6 bases). Trimming shortened V by 1 base and J by 10 bases, and 21 bases separated the two germline ends. Germline V CDR1 and CDR2: MGHRA, YSYEKL. The CDR3 loop spans 16 amino acids. For the CDR3, the DNA is TGCGCCAGCAGCCAAGCCAGCGGGCTAGTCCTCTCTCCGCAGTATTTT. Amino acid sequence: CASSQASGLVLSPQYF.

J is TRBJ1-3 and V is TRBV6-5; D unresolved. CDR1 and CDR2 from the germline V gene are MNHEY and SVGAGI. CDR3 length equals 14 residues. V lost 8 bases to trimming and J lost 0 bases, with 11 bases between them. The CDR3 is CASGRLSSGNTIYF. In nucleotides, the CDR3 is TGTGCCAGCGGTCGGCTGAGCTCTGGAAACACCATATATTTT.

The rearrangement joins TRBV4-2 to TRBJ2-3, with TRBD2 matching over 11 bases. The germline CDR1 and CDR2 sequences are LGHNA and YNFKEQ. The CDR3 totals 17 residues. Trimming cost V 2 bases and J 2 bases; bases outside gene matches: 6. CDR3 sequence (DNA): TGTGCCAGCAGCCAAAGTAGCGGGGGGGCCTCCACAGATACGCAGTATTTT. Its protein is CASSQSSGGASTDTQYF.

This clone showed up just a few times. The CDR3 DNA follows: TGTGCCAGCAGTTTGGGACAGGGGGCCTACGAGCAGTACTTC. The encoded protein is CASSLGQGAYEQYF. The chain links TRBV27 to TRBJ2-7, with 11 nucleotides matching TRBD1. V lost 3 bases and J lost 2; bases outside the gene matches: 0. Germline V gene data show CDR1 as MNHEY and CDR2 as SMNVEV (reference sequence). The CDR3 is made up of 14 amino acids.